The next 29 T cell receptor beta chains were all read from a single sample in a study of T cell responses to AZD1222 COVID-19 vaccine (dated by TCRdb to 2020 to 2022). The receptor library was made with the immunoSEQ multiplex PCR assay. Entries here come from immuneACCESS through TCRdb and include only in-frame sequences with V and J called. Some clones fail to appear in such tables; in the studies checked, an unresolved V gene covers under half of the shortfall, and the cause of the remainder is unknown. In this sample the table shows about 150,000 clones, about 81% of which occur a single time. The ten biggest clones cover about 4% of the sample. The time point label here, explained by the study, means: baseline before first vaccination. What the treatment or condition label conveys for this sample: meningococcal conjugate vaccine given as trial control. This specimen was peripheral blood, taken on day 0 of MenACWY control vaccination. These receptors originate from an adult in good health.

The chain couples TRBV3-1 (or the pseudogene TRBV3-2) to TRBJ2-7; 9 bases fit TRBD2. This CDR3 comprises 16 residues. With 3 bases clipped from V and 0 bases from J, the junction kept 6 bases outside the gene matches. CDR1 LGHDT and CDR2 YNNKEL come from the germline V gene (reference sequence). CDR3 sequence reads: CASSHLAGGPSYEQYF. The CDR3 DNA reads TGTGCCAGCAGCCACCTCGCGGGGGGGCCCTCCTACGAGCAGTACTTC.

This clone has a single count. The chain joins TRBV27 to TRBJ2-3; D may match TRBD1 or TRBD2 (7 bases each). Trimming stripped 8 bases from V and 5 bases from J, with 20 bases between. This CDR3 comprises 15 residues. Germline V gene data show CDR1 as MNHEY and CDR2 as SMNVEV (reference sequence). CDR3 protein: CASRQGGGGGDTQYF. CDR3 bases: TGTGCCAGCCGGCAGGGGGGGGGCGGAGGAGATACGCAGTATTTT.

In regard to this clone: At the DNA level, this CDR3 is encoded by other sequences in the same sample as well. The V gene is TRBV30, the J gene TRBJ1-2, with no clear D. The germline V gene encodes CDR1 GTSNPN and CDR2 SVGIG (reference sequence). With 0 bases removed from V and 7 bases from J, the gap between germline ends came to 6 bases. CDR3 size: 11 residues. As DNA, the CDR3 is TGTGCCTGGAGTGTAGGGATTGGCTACACCTTC. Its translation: CAWSVGIGYTF.

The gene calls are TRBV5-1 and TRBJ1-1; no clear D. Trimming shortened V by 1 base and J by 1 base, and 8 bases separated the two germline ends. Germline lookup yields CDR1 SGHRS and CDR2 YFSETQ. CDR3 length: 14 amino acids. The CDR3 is CASSLRKENTEAFF. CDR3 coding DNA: TGCGCCAGCAGCTTGCGGAAGGAGAACACTGAAGCTTTCTTT.

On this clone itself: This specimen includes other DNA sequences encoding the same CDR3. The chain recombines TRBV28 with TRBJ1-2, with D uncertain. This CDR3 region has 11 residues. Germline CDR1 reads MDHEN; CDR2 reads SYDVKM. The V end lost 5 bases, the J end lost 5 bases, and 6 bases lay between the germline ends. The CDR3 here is CASSPGYGYTF. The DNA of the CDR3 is TGTGCCAGCAGTCCGGGATATGGCTACACCTTC.

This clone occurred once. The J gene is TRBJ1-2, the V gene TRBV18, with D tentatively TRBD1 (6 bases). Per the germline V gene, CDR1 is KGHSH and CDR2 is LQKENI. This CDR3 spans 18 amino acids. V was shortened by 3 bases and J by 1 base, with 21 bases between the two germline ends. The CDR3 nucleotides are TGTGCCAGCTCACCCGGGCCGCAGGGGCTGGGCGATAACTATGGCTACACCTTC. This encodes CASSPGPQGLGDNYGYTF.

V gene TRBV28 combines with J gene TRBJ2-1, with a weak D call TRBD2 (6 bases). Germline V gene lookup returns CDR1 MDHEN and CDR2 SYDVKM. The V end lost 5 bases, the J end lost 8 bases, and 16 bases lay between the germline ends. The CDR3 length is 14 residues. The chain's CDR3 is CASSKIPSVDEQFF. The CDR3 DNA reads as TGTGCCAGCAGTAAGATTCCTAGCGTCGATGAGCAGTTCTTC. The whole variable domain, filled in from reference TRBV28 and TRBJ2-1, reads DVKVTQSSRYLVKRTGEKVFLECVQDMDHENMFWYRQDPGLGLRLIYFSYDVKMKEKGDIPEGYSVSREKKERFSLILESASTNQTSMYLCASSKIPSVDEQFFGPGTRLTVL.

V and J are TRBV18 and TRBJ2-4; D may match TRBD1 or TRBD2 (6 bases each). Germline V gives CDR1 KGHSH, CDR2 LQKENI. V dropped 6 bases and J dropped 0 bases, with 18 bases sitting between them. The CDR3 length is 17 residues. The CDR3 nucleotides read TGTGCCAGCTCCCCGGCTCAAGGGGGGCTAGCCAAAAACATTCAGTACTTC. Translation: CASSPAQGGLAKNIQYF.

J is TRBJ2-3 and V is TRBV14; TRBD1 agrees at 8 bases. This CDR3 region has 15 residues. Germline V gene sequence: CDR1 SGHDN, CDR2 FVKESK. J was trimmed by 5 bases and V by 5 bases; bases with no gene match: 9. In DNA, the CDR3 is TGTGCCAGCAGCGCGGACAGGGTCGGGGGAGATACGCAGTATTTT. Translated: CASSADRVGGDTQYF.

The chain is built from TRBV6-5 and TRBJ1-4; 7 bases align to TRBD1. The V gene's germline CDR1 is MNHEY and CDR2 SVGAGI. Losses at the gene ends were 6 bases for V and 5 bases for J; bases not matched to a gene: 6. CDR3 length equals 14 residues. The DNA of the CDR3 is TGTGCCAGCAGAAGTCGACAGGGCAATGAAAAACTGTTTTTT. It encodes CASRSRQGNEKLFF.

CDR3 amino acids: CASSQESAGHGGYTF. The CDR3 DNA is TGCGCCAGCAGCCAAGAGTCCGCAGGACATGGGGGCTACACCTTC. The rearrangement links TRBV4-1 to TRBJ1-2, with D maybe TRBD1 (5 bases). This CDR3 contains 15 residues. V was clipped by 0 bases and J by 8 bases, with 16 bases between them. From germline, CDR1 is MGHRA and CDR2 YSYEKL.

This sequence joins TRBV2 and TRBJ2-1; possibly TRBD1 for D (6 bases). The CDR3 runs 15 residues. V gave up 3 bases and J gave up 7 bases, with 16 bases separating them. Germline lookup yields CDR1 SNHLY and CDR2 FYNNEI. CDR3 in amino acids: CASSERQGSWNEQFF. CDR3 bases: TGTGCCAGCAGTGAGAGGCAGGGGTCTTGGAATGAGCAGTTCTTC.

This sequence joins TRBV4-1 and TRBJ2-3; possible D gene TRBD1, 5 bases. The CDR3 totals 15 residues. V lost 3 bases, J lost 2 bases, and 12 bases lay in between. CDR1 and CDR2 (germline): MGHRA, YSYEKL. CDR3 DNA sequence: TGCGCCAGCAGCCAGGTTAGGGGTCACACAGATACGCAGTATTTT. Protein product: CASSQVRGHTDTQYF.

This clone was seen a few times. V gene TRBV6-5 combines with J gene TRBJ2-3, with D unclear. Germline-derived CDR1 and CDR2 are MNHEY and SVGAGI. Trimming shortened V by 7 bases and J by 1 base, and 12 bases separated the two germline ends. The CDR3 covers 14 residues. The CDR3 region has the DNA TGTGCCAGCATGATTGGATTCGGCACAGATACGCAGTATTTT. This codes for CASMIGFGTDTQYF.

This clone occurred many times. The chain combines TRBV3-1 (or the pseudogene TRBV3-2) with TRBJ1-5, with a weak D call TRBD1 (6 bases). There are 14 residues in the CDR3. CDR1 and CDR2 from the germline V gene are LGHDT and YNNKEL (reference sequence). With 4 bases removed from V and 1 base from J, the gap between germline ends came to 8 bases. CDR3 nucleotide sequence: TGTGCCAGCAGCCGGGGGGCAAGCAATCAGCCCCAGCATTTT. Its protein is CASSRGASNQPQHF.

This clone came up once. The CDR3 DNA is TGTGCCAGCAGCCTCAGGGGGAGAGAGCAGTACGTC. This encodes CASSLRGREQYV. The chain has TRBV28 and TRBJ2-7, with 7 nucleotides matching TRBD1. Germline V gene sequence: CDR1 MDHEN, CDR2 SYDVKM. This CDR3 contains 12 residues. J lost 7 bases, V lost 6 bases, and 6 bases had no gene match.

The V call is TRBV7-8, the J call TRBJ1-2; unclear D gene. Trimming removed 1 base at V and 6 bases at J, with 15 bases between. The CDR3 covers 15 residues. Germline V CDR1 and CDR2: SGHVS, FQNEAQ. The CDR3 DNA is TGTGCCAGCAGCTTAGTTTCACGAGGGTCTGATGGCTACACCTTC. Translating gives CASSLVSRGSDGYTF.

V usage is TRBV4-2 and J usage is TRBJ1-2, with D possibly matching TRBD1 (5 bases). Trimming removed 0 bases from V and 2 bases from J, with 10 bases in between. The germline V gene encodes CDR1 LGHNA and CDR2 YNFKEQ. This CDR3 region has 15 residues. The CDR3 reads CASSQDTGRNYGYTF. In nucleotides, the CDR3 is TGTGCCAGCAGCCAAGATACGGGGCGCAACTATGGCTACACCTTC.

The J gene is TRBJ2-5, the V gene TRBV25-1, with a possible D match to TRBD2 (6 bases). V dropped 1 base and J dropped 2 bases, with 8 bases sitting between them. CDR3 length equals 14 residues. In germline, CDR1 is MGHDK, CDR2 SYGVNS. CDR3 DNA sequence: TGTGCCAGCAGTGAATTCGGGGGTCAAGAGACCCAGTACTTC. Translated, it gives CASSEFGGQETQYF.

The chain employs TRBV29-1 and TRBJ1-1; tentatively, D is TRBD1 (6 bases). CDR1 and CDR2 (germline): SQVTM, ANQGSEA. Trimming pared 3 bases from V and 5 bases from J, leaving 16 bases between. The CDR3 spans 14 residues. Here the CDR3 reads CSVDKQGSWTEAFF. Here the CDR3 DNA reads TGCAGCGTTGACAAACAGGGTTCTTGGACTGAAGCTTTCTTT.

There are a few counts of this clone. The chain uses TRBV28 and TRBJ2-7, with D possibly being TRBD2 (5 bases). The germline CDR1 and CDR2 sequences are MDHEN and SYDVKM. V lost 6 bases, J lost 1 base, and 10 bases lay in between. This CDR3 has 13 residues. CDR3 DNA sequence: TGTGCCAGCAGCCGCCCGGGGTCCTACGAGCAGTACGTC. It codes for CASSRPGSYEQYV.

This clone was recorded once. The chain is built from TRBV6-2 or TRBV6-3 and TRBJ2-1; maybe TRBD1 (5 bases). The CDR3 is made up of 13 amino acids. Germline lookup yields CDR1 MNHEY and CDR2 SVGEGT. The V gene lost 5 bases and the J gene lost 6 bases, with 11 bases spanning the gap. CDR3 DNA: TGTGCCAGCAGTGTTAGGGGAACCAATGAGCAGTTCTTC. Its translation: CASSVRGTNEQFF.

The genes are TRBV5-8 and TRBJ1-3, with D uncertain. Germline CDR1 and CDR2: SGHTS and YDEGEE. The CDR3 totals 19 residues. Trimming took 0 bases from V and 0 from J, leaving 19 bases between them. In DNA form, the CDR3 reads TGTGCCAGCAGCTTGGGTTGGGATTTCGCCCACCACTCTGGAAACACCATATATTTT. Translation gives CASSLGWDFAHHSGNTIYF.

Written as DNA, the CDR3 is TGTGCCAGTAGTATAGACGGGAGATACACCGGGGAGCTGTTTTTT. Translation: CASSIDGRYTGELFF. The gene calls are TRBV19 and TRBJ2-2; D might be TRBD2 (6 bases). CDR3 length: 15 amino acids. V was cut by 0 bases and J by 3 bases, with 8 bases left in between. Germline-derived CDR1 and CDR2 are LNHDA and SQIVND (reference sequence).

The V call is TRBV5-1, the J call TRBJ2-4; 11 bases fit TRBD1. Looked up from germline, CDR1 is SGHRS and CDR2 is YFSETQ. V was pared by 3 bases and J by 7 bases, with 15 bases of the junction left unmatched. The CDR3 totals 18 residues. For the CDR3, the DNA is TGCGCCAGCAGCTCGAGGGTGGGACAGGGGGAGACCCCGAACATTCAGTACTTC. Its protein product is CASSSRVGQGETPNIQYF.

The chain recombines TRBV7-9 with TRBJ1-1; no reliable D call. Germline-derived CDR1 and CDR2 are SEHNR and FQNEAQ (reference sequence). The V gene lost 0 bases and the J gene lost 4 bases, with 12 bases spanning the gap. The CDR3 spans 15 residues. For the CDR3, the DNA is TGTGCCAGCAGCTTAGCGCTCGCAGGCGGCACTGAAGCTTTCTTT. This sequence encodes CASSLALAGGTEAFF.

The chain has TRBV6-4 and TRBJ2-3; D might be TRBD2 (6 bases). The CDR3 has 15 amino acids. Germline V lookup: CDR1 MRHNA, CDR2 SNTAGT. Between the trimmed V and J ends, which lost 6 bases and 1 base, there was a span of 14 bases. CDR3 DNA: TGTGCCAGCAGCGAGGACCCGGGGGGCACAGATACGCAGTATTTT. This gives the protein CASSEDPGGTDTQYF.

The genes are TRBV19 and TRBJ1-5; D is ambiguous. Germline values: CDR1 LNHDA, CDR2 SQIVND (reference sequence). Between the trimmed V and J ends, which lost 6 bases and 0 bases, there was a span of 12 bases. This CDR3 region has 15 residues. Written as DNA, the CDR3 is TGTGCCAGTAGGGGCGGTTTTCATAGCAATCAGCCCCAGCATTTT. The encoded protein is CASRGGFHSNQPQHF.

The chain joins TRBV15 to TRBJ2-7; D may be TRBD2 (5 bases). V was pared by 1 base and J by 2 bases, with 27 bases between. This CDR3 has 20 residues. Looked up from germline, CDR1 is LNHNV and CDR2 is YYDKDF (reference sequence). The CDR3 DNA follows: TGTGCCACCAGCAGAGCCCTGCCAGCCCTAGGACTCTCAACAACCTACGAGCAGTACTTC. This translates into CATSRALPALGLSTTYEQYF.